Sequencing of this T cell receptor beta chain was carried out in a study of cytomegalovirus exposure and HLA in healthy donors. Overall study: The approximately 120 validation repertoires, a later analysis reported, used the same platform as the 600 to 700 first-cohort repertoires.

TCRdb's copy holds only in-frame clones and misses some; the assay was immunoSEQ multiplex PCR. The sample has roughly 200,000 clones, roughly 77% seen once. Looked up from germline, CDR1 is SGHTA and CDR2 is FQGNSA. CDR3 length: 14 amino acids. V was clipped by 0 bases and J by 9 bases; unmatched bases: 2. Study-wide results and caveats: Researchers counted over 150 TCR beta chains as cytomegalovirus-associated. CMV antigen specificity was confirmed in vitro for three CMV-associated chains. Accounts indicate the classifier identified cytomegalovirus status with strong specificity and sensitivity.

Concerning this clone: Its antigen is unknown.

The genes are TRBV7-2 and TRBJ2-1, with TRBD2 matching 10 bases. The receptor was isolated from a woman aged 25 to 45 in good health and CMV-seronegative. Sequencing used PBMCs. As DNA, the CDR3 is TGTGCCAGCAGCTTAGCGCTAGCGGGAGTTGAGCAGTTCTTC. This encodes CASSLALAGVEQFF.